The sequence of this TCR beta chain was determined in a study of blood T cells in healthy people across ages. Whole-study results and caveats: Comparison with aged donors showed that long-lived donors had more naive CD4+ cells and higher diversity. Diversity of TCR beta per million T cells declined in a roughly linear way with age.

Concerning this clonotype itself: The antigen is not known.

This CDR3 region has 14 residues. Per germline, CDR1 SEHNR and CDR2 FQNEAQ (reference sequence). Trimming took 6 bases from V and 5 from J, leaving 16 bases between them. A sample-barcoded 5' primer and a J-beta primer mix were used in a second PCR of roughly 7 to 11 cycles. TCRdb passed the 5' RACE reads through MiXCR, listing each CDR3 protein once. The data hold 270,000 or so distinct CDR3 sequences, with 25% to 30% observed a single time. The chain is built from TRBV7-9 and TRBJ2-5, with no clear D. The sample comprised blood. The sequence was obtained from a woman aged 70-85 years in good health. This CDR3 is CASSKSQDYETQYF. Here the CDR3 DNA reads TGTGCCAGCAGTAAAAGTCAGGATTATGAGACCCAGTACTTC.